These 4 T cell receptor beta chains originate from one sample sequenced in a study of monozygotic twins with inflammatory bowel disease. TCRdb processed the 5' RACE reads again and assigns one entry to each CDR3 protein, with no DNA. The table counts about 380,000 distinct CDR3 sequences; around 2.6% lies in the top ten. Sequenced input: blood. The receptor source for this set is a human donor with ulcerative colitis or Crohn's disease, or a healthy co-twin of an affected twin (not recorded which).

The chain joins TRBV6-5 to TRBJ2-7. There are 11 residues in the CDR3. The V gene's germline CDR1 is MNHEY and CDR2 SVGAGI. CDR3 loop: CASASAYEQYF.

The genes are TRBV4-3 and TRBJ1-5. Germline V gene data show CDR1 as LGHNA and CDR2 as YSLEER. The CDR3 loop spans 16 amino acids. This CDR3 is CASSQDLRGNNQPQHF.

The chain employs TRBV19 and TRBJ2-4. In germline, CDR1 is LNHDA, CDR2 SQIVND (reference sequence). The CDR3 is 17 amino acids. CDR3 amino acids: CATTVAYLYNKKNIQYF. Filled out from reference TRBV19 and TRBJ2-4, the complete variable domain reads DGGITQSPKYLFRKEGQNVTLSCEQNLNHDAMYWYRQDPGQGLRLIYYSQIVNDFQKGDIAEGYSVSREKKESFPLTVTSAQKNPTAFYLCATTVAYLYNKKNIQYFGAGTRLSVL.

The chain has TRBV29-1 and TRBJ2-3. Germline V gene sequence: CDR1 SQVTM, CDR2 ANQGSEA. The CDR3 totals 13 residues. The CDR3 sequence is CSVATGSTDTQYF.